The T cell receptor beta chain described here comes from a study of T cell changes during pregnancy in multiple sclerosis (dated by TCRdb to about 2019). Regarding the complete study: Changes in the T cell repertoire over the course of pregnancy were examined in this study in women with multiple sclerosis.

In regard to this clone: Its antigen is not yet known. No base qualities exist here, and no much larger clone lies one base off it.

CDR1 and CDR2, looked up from the germline V gene, are LGHNA and YNFKEQ. The junction carries 10 bases between V and J, which are trimmed by 6 bases and 1 base respectively. The CDR3, cysteine through phenylalanine, is 15 amino acids long. Just CDR3 DNA is preserved here, 45 bases in frame from base 1. Receptor libraries were prepared by the immunoSEQ multiplex PCR assay. Held by TCRdb, this immuneACCESS table contains in-frame sequences only and omits some clones. Under half of the omission traces to an unresolved V gene where checked; the cause of the rest is unknown. The sample has 40,000 to 55,000 clones on record, over 80% of them singletons. Clones ranked in the top ten supply under 0.95% of the sample.

The chain was built from TRBV4-2 and TRBJ2-6; no D segment can be confidently identified. Specimen: CD4+ T cells from peripheral blood mononuclear cells, collected in the third trimester of pregnancy. The receptor was derived from a female donor with multiple sclerosis, enrolled in a pregnancy study. In nucleotide form, the sequence is TGTGCCAGCAGTCGCACTGCATCTGGGGCCAACGTCCTGACTTTC. Its protein product is CASSRTASGANVLTF.